This T cell receptor beta chain was observed in a study of blood T cell repertoires in COVID-19. For the study at large: The cDNA or gDNA used as material had been derived from T cells, B-cell-depleted T cells, or PBMCs.

Here immunoSEQ multiplex PCR was the method, and the copy in TCRdb shows in-frame clones only, minus some. This sample carries more than 150,000 clones, around 86% of them seen once, and the ten largest clones take 0.99%. Germline loops: CDR1 LGHDT, CDR2 YNNKEL (reference sequence). V trimming: 4 bases; J trimming: 8 bases; junction bases outside the gene matches: 6. The CDR3 totals 15 residues. The chain recombines TRBV3-1 (or the pseudogene TRBV3-2) with TRBJ1-6, with 9 bases identical to TRBD1. The TCR comes from a man aged 18 to 29 with acute or convalescent COVID-19. The sequenced sample was peripheral blood. The CDR3 is CASSPGQGMHSPLHF. Here the CDR3 DNA reads TGTGCCAGCAGCCCGGGACAGGGAATGCATTCACCCCTCCACTTT.